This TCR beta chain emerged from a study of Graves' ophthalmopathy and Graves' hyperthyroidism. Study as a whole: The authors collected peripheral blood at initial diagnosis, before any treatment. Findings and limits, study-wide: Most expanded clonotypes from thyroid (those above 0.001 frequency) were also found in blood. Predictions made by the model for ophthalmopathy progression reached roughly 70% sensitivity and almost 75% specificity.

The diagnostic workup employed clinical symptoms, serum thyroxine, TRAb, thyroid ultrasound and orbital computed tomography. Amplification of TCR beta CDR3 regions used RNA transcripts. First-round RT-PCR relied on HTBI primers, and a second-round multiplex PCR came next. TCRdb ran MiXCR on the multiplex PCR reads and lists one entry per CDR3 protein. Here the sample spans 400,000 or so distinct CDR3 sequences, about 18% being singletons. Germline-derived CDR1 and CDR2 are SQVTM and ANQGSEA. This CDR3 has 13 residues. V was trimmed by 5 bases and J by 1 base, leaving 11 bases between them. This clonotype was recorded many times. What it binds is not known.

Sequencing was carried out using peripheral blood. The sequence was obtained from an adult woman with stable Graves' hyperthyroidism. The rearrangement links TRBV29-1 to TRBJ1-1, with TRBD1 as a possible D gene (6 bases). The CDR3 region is CSVQTGWNTEAFF. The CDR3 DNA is TGCAGCGTTCAGACAGGCTGGAACACTGAAGCTTTCTTT.